This T cell receptor (beta chain) was profiled in a study of T cells in Graves' hyperthyroidism and ophthalmopathy. A note on this clonotype: Its antigen remains unknown.

Broader study findings: A model of 13 V-J features distinguished ophthalmopathy from stable hyperthyroidism. Blood also carried most thyroid clonotypes expanded above 0.001.

The CDR3 regions of TCR beta were amplified from RNA transcripts. A first-round RT-PCR of the TCR CDR3 used the HTBI primer set. MiXCR was run by TCRdb on the multiplex PCR reads, yielding one entry per CDR3 protein. This sample yields about 840,000 distinct CDR3 sequences, of which 35% to 45% are seen a single time; over 8% belongs to the top ten. This CDR3 region has 14 residues. Germline-derived CDR1 and CDR2 are LGHNA and YSLEER. The V end lost 1 base, the J end lost 4 bases, and 11 bases lay between the germline ends. If no ophthalmopathy progression occurred within 18 months, Graves' hyperthyroidism was stable. These patients, aged 18 to 65, had recently diagnosed hyperthyroidism lasting under 2 months.

The sequencing input was blood. The rearrangement joins TRBV4-3 to TRBJ2-7; TRBD1 is a possible D gene (5 bases). This sequence originates from a man aged 18 to 29 with Graves' hyperthyroidism. The chain's CDR3 is CASSQVPTVYEQYF. In DNA form, the CDR3 reads TGCGCCAGCAGCCAAGTCCCGACAGTTTACGAGCAGTACTTC.